The entry below describes one TCR beta chain. Germline CDR1 reads SEHNR; CDR2 reads FQNEAQ (reference sequence). The CDR3 covers 15 residues. Losses at the gene ends were 1 base for V and 1 base for J; bases not matched to a gene: 3. TCRdb's copy holds only in-frame clones and misses some; the assay was immunoSEQ multiplex PCR. The sample carries a few hundred thousand clones, approximately 90% recorded once. These data come from a study of blood T cell repertoires in COVID-19. Study information: The United States, Italy and Spain provided the acute and convalescent COVID-19 samples. T cells, B-cell-depleted T cells, or PBMCs supplied cDNA or gDNA.

Across fewer than 25 US areas, participants ranged in age from about 18 to 100 years. Clinical histories supplied by participants themselves formed the basis of cohort assignment. The rearrangement links TRBV7-9 to TRBJ1-1; 7 nucleotides agree with TRBD1. The receptor was derived from a man aged 25 to 40 who had recovered from COVID-19. Source material: PBMCs or T cells enriched from blood (not recorded which). The CDR3 DNA follows: TGTGCCAGCAGCTTAGGACAGGGTGGGAACACTGAAGCTTTCTTT. Protein product: CASSLGQGGNTEAFF.